Shown below are 16 T cell receptor beta chains from a single sample sequenced in a study of blood T cell repertoires in COVID-19. Sequenced by immunoSEQ multiplex PCR; TCRdb stores in-frame clones only, minus some. Here the sample spans more than 250,000 clones, roughly 86% being singletons. Sequencing input: PBMCs or T cells enriched from blood (not recorded which). These receptors came from a woman under 40 who had recovered from COVID-19.

This chain joins TRBV29-1 and TRBJ1-3; D gene unclear. In germline, CDR1 is SQVTM, CDR2 ANQGSEA. The CDR3 covers 13 residues. V shed 6 bases and J shed 4 bases, with 13 bases lying between them. This CDR3 reads CSVDRLAGNTIYF. The CDR3 nucleotides are TGCAGCGTCGACCGGTTAGCCGGAAACACCATATATTTT.

The chain employs TRBV2 and TRBJ1-2; tentative D call: TRBD1 (6 bases). Between the trimmed V and J ends, which lost 6 bases and 0 bases, there was a span of 8 bases. The germline V gene has CDR1 SNHLY and CDR2 FYNNEI. The CDR3 runs 13 residues. The CDR3 reads CASRQGPNYGYTF. CDR3 nucleotide sequence: TGTGCCAGCAGACAGGGTCCTAACTATGGCTACACCTTC. The full variable domain, completed using reference TRBV2 and TRBJ1-2, is EPEVTQTPSHQVTQMGQEVILRCVPISNHLYFYWYRQILGQKVEFLVSFYNNEISEKSEIFDDQFSVERPDGSNFTLKIRSTKLEDSAMYFCASRQGPNYGYTFGSGTRLTVV.

The chain combines TRBV4-1 with TRBJ2-1, with 8 bases that match TRBD1. Germline CDR1 MGHRA, CDR2 YSYEKL. The CDR3 is 16 amino acids. J lost 2 bases, V lost 4 bases, and 7 bases had no gene match. The CDR3 sequence: CASSRNRGETYNEQFF. CDR3 nucleotide sequence: TGCGCCAGCAGCCGTAACAGGGGGGAAACCTACAATGAGCAGTTCTTC.

This clone was counted between two and nine times. The V call is TRBV20-1, the J call TRBJ2-7, with a tentative D call TRBD2 (6 bases). This CDR3 has 12 residues. Per the germline V gene, CDR1 is DFQATT and CDR2 is SNEGSKA (reference sequence). Trimming shortened V by 3 bases and J by 6 bases, and 12 bases separated the two germline ends. The CDR3 region is CSASEGLAEQYF. In DNA, the CDR3 is TGCAGTGCTAGTGAGGGACTCGCCGAGCAGTACTTC.

The chain links TRBV2 to TRBJ1-5; 12 bases fit TRBD1. Trimming at V came to 6 bases and at J to 7 bases, leaving 4 bases not matched to a gene. CDR1 SNHLY and CDR2 FYNNEI come from the germline V gene. The CDR3 runs 14 residues. The CDR3 region is CASSRGQGAQPQHF. CDR3 sequence (DNA): TGTGCCAGCAGCAGGGGACAGGGGGCCCAGCCCCAGCATTTT. The full variable domain, its missing parts supplied by reference TRBV2 and TRBJ1-5, is EPEVTQTPSHQVTQMGQEVILRCVPISNHLYFYWYRQILGQKVEFLVSFYNNEISEKSEIFDDQFSVERPDGSNFTLKIRSTKLEDSAMYFCASSRGQGAQPQHFGDGTRLSIL.

The chain couples TRBV19 to TRBJ2-2, with D tentatively TRBD1 (5 bases). Germline values: CDR1 LNHDA, CDR2 SQIVND (reference sequence). The V and J ends lost 5 bases and 7 bases respectively, with 20 bases between them. CDR3 length: 16 amino acids. In nucleotides, the CDR3 is TGTGCCAGTAGTTCGCGGACCCCTCCTCAGGGCGGGGAGCTGTTTTTT. It codes for CASSSRTPPQGGELFF. Combining the CDR3 with reference TRBV19 and TRBJ2-2 gives the whole variable domain DGGITQSPKYLFRKEGQNVTLSCEQNLNHDAMYWYRQDPGQGLRLIYYSQIVNDFQKGDIAEGYSVSREKKESFPLTVTSAQKNPTAFYLCASSSRTPPQGGELFFGEGSRLTVL.

CDR3 coding DNA: TGTGCCAGCAGCAAAGTTACACAGGGGTTAGCCAAAAACATTCAGTACTTC. Protein: CASSKVTQGLAKNIQYF. V usage is TRBV21-1 and J usage is TRBJ2-4; the DNA was not used to check the table's D call, TRBD1. TRBV21-1 is classified as a pseudogene. The CDR3 has 17 amino acids.

The CDR3 spells CATSRDVRGPTRLWLTEQYF. The DNA of the CDR3 is TGTGCCACCAGCAGAGATGTGAGGGGGCCCACCCGCTTATGGCTTACCGAGCAGTACTTC. The J gene is TRBJ2-7, the V gene TRBV15; TRBD1 aligns across 7 bases. CDR3 size: 20 residues. CDR1 is LNHNV, CDR2 YYDKDF, per germline (reference sequence). The ends lost 0 bases at V and 6 bases at J; junction bases unmatched: 23.

The CDR3 DNA reads as TGTGCCAGCAGCTTAGGTGACACAGGGAACTATGGCTACACCTTC. Amino acids: CASSLGDTGNYGYTF. This sequence joins TRBV7-9 and TRBJ1-2, with D perhaps matching TRBD1 (6 bases). The V end lost 1 base, the J end lost 2 bases, and 11 bases lay between the germline ends. The CDR3 runs 15 residues. In germline, CDR1 is SEHNR, CDR2 FQNEAQ (reference sequence).

The chain combines TRBV2 with TRBJ1-2, with a possible D match to TRBD1 (5 bases). From germline, CDR1 is SNHLY and CDR2 FYNNEI. V shed 6 bases and J shed 4 bases, with 12 bases lying between them. The length of the CDR3 is 13 residues. The CDR3 loop is CASSNQGSYGYTF. The CDR3 region has the DNA TGTGCCAGCAGCAATCAGGGATCCTATGGCTACACCTTC.

The V and J genes are TRBV12-3 or TRBV12-4 and TRBJ1-1; D unclear. The V end was cut by 4 bases, the J end by 1 base, with 7 bases between. The CDR3 length is 13 residues. The CDR3 reads CASSWGGNTEAFF. DNA for the CDR3: TGTGCCAGCAGTTGGGGAGGGAACACTGAAGCTTTCTTT.

The rearrangement joins TRBV30 to TRBJ2-2; TRBD2 agrees at 8 bases. CDR3 length: 15 amino acids. CDR1 and CDR2 from the germline V gene are GTSNPN and SVGIG (reference sequence). Trimming took 0 bases from V and 5 from J; bases not matched to a gene: 5. The CDR3 DNA is TGTGCCTGGAGTGTAACGGGGGGGAGGACCGGGGAGCTGTTTTTT. Its translation is CAWSVTGGRTGELFF.

The chain employs TRBV13 and TRBJ1-2; D gene uncertain. The germline V gene has CDR1 PRHDT and CDR2 FYEKMQ (reference sequence). Trimming cost V 5 bases and J 0 bases, with 7 bases left between them. The CDR3 loop spans 13 amino acids. CDR3 bases: TGTGCCAGCAGCCCTACAGCTAACTATGGCTACACCTTC. Translated: CASSPTANYGYTF.

The genes are TRBV11-2 and TRBJ1-2, with TRBD1 identical over 8 bases. In germline, CDR1 is SGHAT, CDR2 FQNNGV. V trimming: 5 bases; J trimming: 2 bases; junction bases outside the gene matches: 7. This CDR3 is 15 amino acids long. CDR3: CASSEWDRRNYGYTF. CDR3 nucleotides: TGTGCCAGCAGCGAATGGGACAGGCGGAACTATGGCTACACCTTC. Full variable domain (missing parts from reference TRBV11-2 and TRBJ1-2): EAGVAQSPRYKIIEKRQSVAFWCNPISGHATLYWYQQILGQGPKLLIQFQNNGVVDDSQLPKDRFSAERLKGVDSTLKIQPAKLEDSAVYLCASSEWDRRNYGYTFGSGTRLTVV.

The chain joins TRBV9 to TRBJ2-7, with TRBD2 matching over 8 bases. With 3 bases clipped from V and 6 bases from J, the junction kept 11 bases outside the gene matches. Germline V gene sequence: CDR1 SGDLS, CDR2 YYNGEE. The CDR3 runs 15 residues. As DNA, the CDR3 is TGTGCCAGCAGCGCTTTCGGGGGGGCATTTACCGAGCAGTACTTC. Its protein is CASSAFGGAFTEQYF.

The V and J genes are TRBV7-9 and TRBJ1-2; 10 bases map to TRBD1. CDR3 length equals 16 residues. V gave up 1 base and J gave up 7 bases; unmatched junction bases: 9. The germline gives CDR1 SEHNR, CDR2 FQNEAQ (reference sequence). The CDR3 loop reads CASSLVMGQGISGYTF. For the CDR3, the DNA is TGTGCCAGCAGCTTAGTTATGGGACAGGGGATTAGTGGCTACACCTTC.